Listed below are T cell receptor beta chains from one sample, sequenced in a study of T cell responses to AZD1222 COVID-19 vaccine. Assay: immunoSEQ multiplex PCR; the TCRdb copy retains only in-frame clones and omits some. This sample has roughly 160,000 clones, with approximately 91% found just once. Source: peripheral blood, taken on day 0 of AZD1222 vaccination. The receptors shown here come from an adult in good health. The CDR3 runs from the conserved cysteine through the conserved F or W. D genes are given only for firm matches. Size is stated for part of the rows, as once, few or many counts, or as a class when the clone is expanded.

length: 17
V: TRBV24-1
size: .
J: TRBJ2-7
D: .
DNA: TGTGCCACCACAAAAGGGAGTTACACTTTCCATTCCTACGAGCAGTACTTC
CDR3: CATTKGSYTFHSYEQYF

length: 16
V: TRBV6-5
size: .
J: TRBJ1-6
D: TRBD1
DNA: TGTGCCAGCAGTTACCAGGGGGGCTCCTATAATTCACCCCTCCACTTT
CDR3: CASSYQGGSYNSPLHF

length: 14
V: TRBV6-5
size: .
J: TRBJ2-3
D: TRBD1
DNA: TGTGCCAGCAGTCGGACAGGGGGGACAGATACGCAGTATTTT
CDR3: CASSRTGGTDTQYF

length: 15
V: TRBV7-2
size: .
J: TRBJ2-1
D: .
DNA: TGTGCCAGCAGCTTAGACAGTGCACCCTACAATGAGCAGTTCTTC
CDR3: CASSLDSAPYNEQFF

length: 17
V: TRBV19
size: .
J: TRBJ2-2
D: TRBD2
DNA: TGTGCCAGTAGTATTATCGGGACTAGCGCGTACACCGGGGAGCTGTTTTTT
CDR3: CASSIIGTSAYTGELFF

length: 15
V: TRBV7-2
size: .
J: TRBJ1-5
D: .
DNA: TGTGCCAGCAGCTTAGTCTGGGGGGGGAATCAGCCCCAGCATTTT
CDR3: CASSLVWGGNQPQHF

length: 14
V: TRBV5-4
size: .
J: TRBJ2-7
D: TRBD1
DNA: TGTGCCAGCAGTGACCAGGGGGCTTTTAACGAGCAGTACTTC
CDR3: CASSDQGAFNEQYF

length: 15
V: TRBV7-2
size: .
J: TRBJ2-3
D: TRBD2
DNA: TGTGCCAGCAGCCAGAGCGGGAGCGGCACAGATACGCAGTATTTT
CDR3: CASSQSGSGTDTQYF

length: 15
V: TRBV6-5
size: .
J: TRBJ1-1
D: .
DNA: TGTGCCAGCAACGAAGGTCGGCAGGGAGACACTGAAGCTTTCTTT
CDR3: CASNEGRQGDTEAFF

length: 15
V: TRBV30
size: .
J: TRBJ1-4
D: .
DNA: TGTGCCTGGAGTGTACAGAGGCAGGCGAATGAAAAACTGTTTTTT
CDR3: CAWSVQRQANEKLFF

length: 12
V: TRBV3-1/TRBV3-2
size: .
J: TRBJ1-2
D: .
DNA: TGTGCCAGCAGCTCACAGGGAAATGGCTACACCTTC
CDR3: CASSSQGNGYTF

length: 18
V: TRBV21-1
size: .
J: TRBJ1-6
D: .
DNA: TGTGCCAGCAGCAAAGTCGTGTGCGACCAAATCTATAATTCACCCCTCCACTTT
CDR3: CASSKVVCDQIYNSPLHF

length: 15
V: TRBV5-6
size: .
J: TRBJ2-1
D: .
DNA: TGTGCCAGCAGCTTGGGCGGAAGCTCCTACAATGAGCAGTTCTTC
CDR3: CASSLGGSSYNEQFF

length: 16
V: TRBV5-6
size: .
J: TRBJ1-1
D: .
DNA: TGTGCCAGCAGCTTGGAGGGGCGGGGGAGGAACACTGAAGCTTTCTTT
CDR3: CASSLEGRGRNTEAFF

length: 18
V: TRBV25-1
size: once
J: TRBJ2-1
D: .
DNA: TGTGCCAGCAGCCCGGGAAATGGGCAGTCGAGCTCCTACAATGAGCAGTTCTTC
CDR3: CASSPGNGQSSSYNEQFF